A selection of T cell receptor beta chains follows, all from one sample in a study of T cells in Graves' hyperthyroidism and ophthalmopathy. In TCRdb, the multiplex PCR reads were re-called with MiXCR into one record per CDR3 protein. The sample holds around 400,000 distinct CDR3 sequences, 13% seen once. The sequenced material came from blood. The receptor source for this set is a woman younger than 30 with Graves' hyperthyroidism. Both conserved end residues are part of each CDR3. Expanded clones get a size class; other rows say once, few or many, or leave the size out.

size	V	CDR3
NA	TRBV18	CASSPAFQGIGSNQPQHF
few	TRBV24-1	CATGSGVSNTGELFF
few	TRBV7-3	CASSLVGGVNQETQYF
few	TRBV24-1	CATSDSPAGGSAEAFF
many	TRBV20-1	CSALSGQGVPEAFF
few	TRBV25-1	CASSAYRGQDEKLFF
NA	TRBV6-2/TRBV6-3	CASMDRGTGCSPLHF
many	TRBV12-3/TRBV12-4	CASSSRQGQGEKLFF
many	TRBV7-2	CASSPTGQGSGELFF
many	TRBV11-2	CASSLWRGGLYYNSPLHF
many	TRBV7-2	CASSSVWTGQETQYF
NA	TRBV13	CASSGAGTLEQYF
few	TRBV7-8	CASKALSDRPISF
many	TRBV30	CAWTPPEGQVNEQFF
many	TRBV6-1	CASSSTRDSSNTQYF
many	TRBV28	CASSGQLASYLYEQYF